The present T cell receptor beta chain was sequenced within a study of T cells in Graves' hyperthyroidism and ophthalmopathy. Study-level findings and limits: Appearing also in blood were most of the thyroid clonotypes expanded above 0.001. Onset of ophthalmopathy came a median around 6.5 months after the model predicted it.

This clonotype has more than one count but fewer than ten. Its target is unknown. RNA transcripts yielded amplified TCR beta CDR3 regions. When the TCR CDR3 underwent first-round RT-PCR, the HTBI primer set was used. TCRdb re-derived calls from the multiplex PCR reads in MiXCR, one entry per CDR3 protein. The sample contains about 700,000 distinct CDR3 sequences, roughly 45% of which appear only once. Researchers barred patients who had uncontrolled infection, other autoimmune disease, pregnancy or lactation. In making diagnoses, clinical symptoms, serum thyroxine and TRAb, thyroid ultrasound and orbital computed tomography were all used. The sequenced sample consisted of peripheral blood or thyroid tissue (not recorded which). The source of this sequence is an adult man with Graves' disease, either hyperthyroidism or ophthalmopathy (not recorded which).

The CDR3 is CSARDPGQEWYGYTF. The CDR3 DNA reads as TGCAGTGCTAGAGATCCGGGTCAAGAGTGGTATGGCTACACCTTC. The J gene is TRBJ1-2, the V gene TRBV20-1, with D unresolved. Germline V gene data show CDR1 as DFQATT and CDR2 as SNEGSKA (reference sequence). Trimming left V 0 bases short and J 5 bases short, with 16 bases between. CDR3 length: 15 residues.